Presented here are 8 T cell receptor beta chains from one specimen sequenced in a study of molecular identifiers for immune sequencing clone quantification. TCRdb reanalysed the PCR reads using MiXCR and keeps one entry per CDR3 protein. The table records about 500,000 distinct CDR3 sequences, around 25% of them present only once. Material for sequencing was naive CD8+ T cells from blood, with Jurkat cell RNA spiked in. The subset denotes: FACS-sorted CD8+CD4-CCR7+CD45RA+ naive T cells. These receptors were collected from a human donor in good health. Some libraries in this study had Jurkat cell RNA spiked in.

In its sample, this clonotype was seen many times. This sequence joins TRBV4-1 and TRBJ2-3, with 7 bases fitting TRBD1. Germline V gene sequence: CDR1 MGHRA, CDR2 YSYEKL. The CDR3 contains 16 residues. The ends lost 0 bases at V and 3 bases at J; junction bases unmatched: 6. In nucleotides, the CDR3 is TGCGCCAGCAGCCAAGAAGAGGGGGCTGGGACAGATACGCAGTATTTT. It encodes CASSQEEGAGTDTQYF.

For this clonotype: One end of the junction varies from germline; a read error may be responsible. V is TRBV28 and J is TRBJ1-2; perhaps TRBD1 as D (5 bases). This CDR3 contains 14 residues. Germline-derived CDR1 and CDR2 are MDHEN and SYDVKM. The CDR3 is CAGSYGREIYGYTF. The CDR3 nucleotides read TGTGCCGGCAGTTATGGCAGGGAGATCTATGGCTACACCTTC.

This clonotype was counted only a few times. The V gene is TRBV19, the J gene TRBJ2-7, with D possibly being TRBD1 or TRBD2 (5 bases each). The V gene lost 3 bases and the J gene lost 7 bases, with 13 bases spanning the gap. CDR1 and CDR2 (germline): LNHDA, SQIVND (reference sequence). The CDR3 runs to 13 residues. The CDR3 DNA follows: TGTGCCAGTAGTATGGGGACCCCCGGGGAGCAGTACTTC. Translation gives CASSMGTPGEQYF.

As DNA, the CDR3 is TGTGCCAGCTCACCAGGCCCGGGACAGCTCTCCTACGAGCAGTACTTC. Its translation is CASSPGPGQLSYEQYF. V gene TRBV18 combines with J gene TRBJ2-7; 7 nucleotides line up with TRBD1. CDR3 size: 16 residues. Germline-derived CDR1 and CDR2 are KGHSH and LQKENI. V shed 2 bases and J 0 bases; nucleotides not matched to a gene: 7.

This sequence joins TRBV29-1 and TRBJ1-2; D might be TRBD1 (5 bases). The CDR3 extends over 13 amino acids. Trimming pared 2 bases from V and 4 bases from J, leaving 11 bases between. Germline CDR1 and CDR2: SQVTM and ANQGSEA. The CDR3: CSVEPRDFYGYTF. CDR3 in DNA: TGCAGCGTTGAACCGAGGGACTTCTATGGCTACACCTTC.

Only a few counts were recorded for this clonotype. This CDR3 is CATSGSGNILGELFF. The CDR3 coding sequence is TGTGCCACCAGCGGTAGCGGGAACATTCTGGGGGAGCTGTTTTTT. The rearrangement joins TRBV15 to TRBJ2-2; TRBD2 matches 8 bases. V lost 5 bases to trimming and J lost 8 bases; unmatched junction nucleotides: 10. Looked up from germline, CDR1 is LNHNV and CDR2 is YYDKDF (reference sequence). This CDR3 has 15 residues.

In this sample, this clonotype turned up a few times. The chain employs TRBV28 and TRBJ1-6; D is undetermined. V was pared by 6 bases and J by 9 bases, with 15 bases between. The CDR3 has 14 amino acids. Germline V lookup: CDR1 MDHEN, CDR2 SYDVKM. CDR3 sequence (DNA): TGTGCCAGCAGCCCCGTTGGGTTGGGTTCACCCCTCCACTTT. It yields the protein CASSPVGLGSPLHF.

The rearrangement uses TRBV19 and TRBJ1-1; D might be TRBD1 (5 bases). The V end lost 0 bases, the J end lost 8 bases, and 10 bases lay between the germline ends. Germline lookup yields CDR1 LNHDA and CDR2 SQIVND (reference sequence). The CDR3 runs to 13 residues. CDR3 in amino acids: CASSIDLWGEAFF. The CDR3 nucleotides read TGTGCCAGTAGTATAGATCTATGGGGCGAAGCTTTCTTT.